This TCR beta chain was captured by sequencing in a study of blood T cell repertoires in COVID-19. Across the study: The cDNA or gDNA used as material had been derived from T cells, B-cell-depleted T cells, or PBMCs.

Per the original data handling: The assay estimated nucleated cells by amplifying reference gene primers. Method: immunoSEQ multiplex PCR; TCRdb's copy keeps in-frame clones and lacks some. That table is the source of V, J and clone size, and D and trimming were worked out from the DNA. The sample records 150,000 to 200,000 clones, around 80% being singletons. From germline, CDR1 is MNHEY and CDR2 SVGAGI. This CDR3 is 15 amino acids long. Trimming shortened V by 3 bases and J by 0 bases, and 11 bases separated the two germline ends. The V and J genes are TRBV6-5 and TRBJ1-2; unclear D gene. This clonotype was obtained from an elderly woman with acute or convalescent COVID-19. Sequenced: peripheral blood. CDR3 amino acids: CASSYSRGTNYGYTF. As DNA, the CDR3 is TGTGCCAGCAGTTATTCTCGGGGTACTAACTATGGCTACACCTTC.